One T cell receptor beta chain is described in this entry. Its target is not known. V lost 4 bases and J lost 4; bases outside the gene matches: 8. In germline, CDR1 is SGHRS, CDR2 YFSETQ. This CDR3 has 15 amino acids. This sample was taken from a study of shared clonotypes between healthy human individuals. Study-level findings and limits: Clonotypes shared by all four sorted-subset donors had higher generation probabilities than non-shared clonotypes. The sole specimen, blood, was sampled, and tissue repertoires likely differ. The study generally estimated greater richness for naive than memory subsets.

Assay used: immunoSEQ multiplex PCR; TCRdb lists only in-frame clones, some missing. The data contain 600,000 to 800,000 clones, 55% to 75% of them singletons. The clonotype comes from a woman aged 30 to 39 in good health. The chain is built from TRBV5-1 and TRBJ2-5; 9 bases fit TRBD2. The sequenced material came from memory CD4+ T cells sorted from blood. Subset described: CD45RA-negative fraction. The CDR3 sequence is CASSDSRTSAETQYF. Written as DNA, the CDR3 is TGCGCCAGCAGCGACTCGAGGACTAGCGCAGAGACCCAGTACTTC.